This T cell receptor (beta chain) was documented in a study of T cells in Graves' hyperthyroidism and ophthalmopathy. Whole-study results and caveats: Most expanded thyroid clonotypes above 0.001 also appeared in blood.

Amplification targeted TCR beta CDR3 regions from RNA transcripts. TCR CDR3 underwent first-round RT-PCR with the HTBI primer set. Via MiXCR, TCRdb re-called the multiplex PCR reads, giving one row per CDR3 protein. In the table there are about 400,000 distinct CDR3 sequences, 15% of which are singletons. Comments on this clonotype: Its matching antigen is unknown. A much larger clone lies a single base off, so this may be a read error.

Sequences were obtained from blood. This TCR came from a woman younger than 45 with Graves' hyperthyroidism.

CDR3: CASSLFAPGTKNTEAFF. For the CDR3, the DNA is TGTGCCAGCAGTTTATTCGCACCCGGGACAAAGAACACTGAAGCTTTCTTT. The gene calls are TRBV27 and TRBJ1-1, with a weak D call TRBD1 (6 bases). Trimming removed 1 base from V and 1 base from J, with 16 bases in between. Germline loops: CDR1 MNHEY, CDR2 SMNVEV (reference sequence). This CDR3 has 17 residues.